This T cell receptor (beta chain) was captured by sequencing in a study of T cells in localized non-small cell lung cancer. Sequencing was performed with immunoSEQ multiplex PCR; in TCRdb, only in-frame clones are kept and a portion is missing. The data hold 70,000 to 100,000 clones, with over 75% observed a single time. Concerning this clone itself: What it binds is unknown.

Points from the study as a whole: Greater blood T cell density accompanied longer overall survival. Uninvolved neighboring lung showed the greatest T cell clonality, exceeding tumor.

V trimming: 5 bases; J trimming: 8 bases; junction bases outside the gene matches: 14. Germline CDR1 LNHDA, CDR2 SQIVND (reference sequence). The length of the CDR3 is 15 residues. The chain has TRBV19 and TRBJ1-2; 7 bases are shared with TRBD1. Sequenced material: peripheral blood, taken before any cancer treatment. The clonotype comes from an older female donor with stage I lung adenocarcinoma. CDR3 residues: CASSLGTVPLAGYTF. The CDR3 region has the DNA TGTGCCAGTAGTCTCGGGACAGTACCACTGGCGGGCTACACCTTC.